The TCR beta chain under discussion was sequenced for a study of blood T cell repertoires in COVID-19. Overall study context: COVID-19 samples from acute and convalescent phases originated in the United States, Italy and Spain. In each case, the material was cDNA or gDNA derived from T cells, B-cell-depleted T cells, or PBMCs.

The method was immunoSEQ multiplex PCR; TCRdb's version includes in-frame clones alone and lacks a portion of them. The sample has some 180,000 clones, roughly 90% seen once. This CDR3 contains 13 residues. Germline values: CDR1 SGHRS, CDR2 YFSETQ. The chain recombines TRBV5-1 with TRBJ1-1; 7 bases are a match to TRBD1. The sample consisted of peripheral blood. This TCR derives from a man aged 70-80 years with active or convalescent COVID-19. The CDR3 DNA sequence: TGCGTAACTCGGCAGGGGGTTGACACTGAAGCTTTCTTT. Translating gives CVTRQGVDTEAFF.